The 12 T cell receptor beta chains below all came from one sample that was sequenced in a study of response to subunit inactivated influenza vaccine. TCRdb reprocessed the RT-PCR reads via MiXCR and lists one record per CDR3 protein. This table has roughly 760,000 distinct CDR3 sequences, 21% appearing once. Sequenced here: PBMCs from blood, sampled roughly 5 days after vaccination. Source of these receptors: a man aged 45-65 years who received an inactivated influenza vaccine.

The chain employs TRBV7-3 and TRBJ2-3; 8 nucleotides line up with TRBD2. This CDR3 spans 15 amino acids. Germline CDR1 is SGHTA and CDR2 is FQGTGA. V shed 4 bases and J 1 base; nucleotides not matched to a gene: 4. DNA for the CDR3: TGTGCCAGCAGCTCAGCGGGGGTGGGCACAGATACGCAGTATTTT. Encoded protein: CASSSAGVGTDTQYF. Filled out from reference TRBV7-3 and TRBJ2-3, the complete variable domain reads GAGVSQTPSNKVTEKGKYVELRCDPISGHTALYWYRQSLGQGPEFLIYFQGTGAADDSGLPNDRFFAVRPEGSVSTLKIQRTERGDSAVYLCASSSAGVGTDTQYFGPGTRLTVL.

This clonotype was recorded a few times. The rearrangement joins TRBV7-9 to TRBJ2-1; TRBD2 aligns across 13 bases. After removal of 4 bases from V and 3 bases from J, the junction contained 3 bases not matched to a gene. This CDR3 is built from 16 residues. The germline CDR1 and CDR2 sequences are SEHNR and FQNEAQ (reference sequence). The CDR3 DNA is TGTGCCAGCAGCTCCGGGACTAGCGGGAACTACAATGAGCAGTTCTTC. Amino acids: CASSSGTSGNYNEQFF.

In DNA, the CDR3 is TGTGCCTCCGGAGCCGCGGGGGTACGAGAGACCCAGTACTTC. It yields the protein CASGAAGVRETQYF. J is TRBJ2-5 and V is TRBV12-3 or TRBV12-4; 7 bases map to TRBD2. Germline trimming cut 11 bases from V and 4 bases from J; bases unmatched to any gene: 13. This CDR3 spans 14 amino acids.

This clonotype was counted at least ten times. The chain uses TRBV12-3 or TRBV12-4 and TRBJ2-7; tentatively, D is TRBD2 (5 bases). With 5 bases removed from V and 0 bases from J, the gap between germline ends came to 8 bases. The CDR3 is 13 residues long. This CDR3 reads CASSPDYSYEQYF. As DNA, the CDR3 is TGTGCCAGCAGTCCAGACTACTCCTACGAGCAGTACTTC.

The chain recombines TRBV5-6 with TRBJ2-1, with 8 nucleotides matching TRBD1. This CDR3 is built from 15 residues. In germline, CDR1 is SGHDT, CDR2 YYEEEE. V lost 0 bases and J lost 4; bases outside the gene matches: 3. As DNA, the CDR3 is TGTGCCAGCAGCTTGGTGACAGGGGCTTACAATGAGCAGTTCTTC. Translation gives CASSLVTGAYNEQFF.

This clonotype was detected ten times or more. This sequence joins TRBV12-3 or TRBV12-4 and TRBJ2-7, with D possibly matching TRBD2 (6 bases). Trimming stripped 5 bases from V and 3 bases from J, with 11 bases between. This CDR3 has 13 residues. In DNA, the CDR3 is TGTGCCAGCAGTACCGGGACTGTCTACGAGCAGTACTTC. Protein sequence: CASSTGTVYEQYF.

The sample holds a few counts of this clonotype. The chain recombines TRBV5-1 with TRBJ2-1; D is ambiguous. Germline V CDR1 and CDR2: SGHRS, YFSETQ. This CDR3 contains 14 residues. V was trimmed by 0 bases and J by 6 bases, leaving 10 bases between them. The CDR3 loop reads CASSLGVISNEQFF. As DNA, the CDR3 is TGCGCCAGCAGCTTGGGTGTAATTTCCAATGAGCAGTTCTTC. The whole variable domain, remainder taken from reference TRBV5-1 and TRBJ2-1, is KAGVTQTPRYLIKTRGQQVTLSCSPISGHRSVSWYQQTPGQGLQFLFEYFSETQRNKGNFPGRFSGRQFSNSRSEMNVSTLELGDSALYLCASSLGVISNEQFFGPGTRLTVL.

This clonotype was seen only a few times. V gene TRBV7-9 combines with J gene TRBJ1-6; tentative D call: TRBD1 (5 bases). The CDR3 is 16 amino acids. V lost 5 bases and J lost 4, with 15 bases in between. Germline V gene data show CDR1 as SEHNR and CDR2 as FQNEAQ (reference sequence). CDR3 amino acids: CASSHFGRGYNSPLHF. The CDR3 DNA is TGTGCCAGCAGCCATTTCGGGAGGGGTTATAATTCACCCCTCCACTTT.

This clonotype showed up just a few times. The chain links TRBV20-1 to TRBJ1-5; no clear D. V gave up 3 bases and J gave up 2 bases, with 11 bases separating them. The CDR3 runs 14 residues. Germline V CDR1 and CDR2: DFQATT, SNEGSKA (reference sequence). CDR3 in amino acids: CSARGSFGNQPQHF. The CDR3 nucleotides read TGCAGTGCTAGGGGCAGCTTCGGCAATCAGCCCCAGCATTTT.

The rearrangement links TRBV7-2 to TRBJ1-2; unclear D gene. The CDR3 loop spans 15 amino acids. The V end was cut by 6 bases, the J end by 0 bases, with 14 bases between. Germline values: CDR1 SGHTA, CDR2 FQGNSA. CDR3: CASRAEGWTNYGYTF. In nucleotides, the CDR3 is TGTGCCAGCAGAGCGGAAGGGTGGACTAACTATGGCTACACCTTC.

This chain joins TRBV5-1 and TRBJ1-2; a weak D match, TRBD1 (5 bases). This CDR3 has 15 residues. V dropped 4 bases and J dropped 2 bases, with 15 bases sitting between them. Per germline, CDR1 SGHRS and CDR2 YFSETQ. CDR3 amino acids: CASSTSGTSNYGYTF. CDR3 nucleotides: TGCGCCAGCAGCACCTCCGGGACGTCCAACTATGGCTACACCTTC.

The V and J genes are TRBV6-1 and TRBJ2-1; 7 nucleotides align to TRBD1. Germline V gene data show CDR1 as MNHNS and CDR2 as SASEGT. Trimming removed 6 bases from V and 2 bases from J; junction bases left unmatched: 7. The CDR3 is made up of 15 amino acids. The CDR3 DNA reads TGTGCCAGCAGGAAAGCCGGGACAGCCTACAATGAGCAGTTCTTC. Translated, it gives CASRKAGTAYNEQFF.